The rows below give T cell receptor beta chains drawn from one sample of a study of cytomegalovirus exposure and HLA in healthy donors. The assay was immunoSEQ multiplex PCR, and TCRdb's table has in-frame clones only and misses some. The sample has about 170,000 clones, roughly 83% seen once. The material sequenced was PBMCs. All receptors come from a boy between 2 and 10 years old in good health and CMV-seronegative. Both conserved end residues are part of each CDR3. D genes are given only for firm matches. The size entry is marked missing in some rows and otherwise reads once, few, many or a size class.

size,D,J,V,CDR3,DNA
NA,TRBD2,TRBJ2-1,TRBV4-1,CASSQRGLAGALNYNEQFF,TGCGCCAGCAGCCAGAGAGGACTAGCGGGAGCCCTTAATTACAATGAGCAGTTCTTC
few,TRBD1,TRBJ2-7,TRBV29-1,CSFRQGGGYEQYF,TGCAGCTTCCGACAGGGCGGAGGCTACGAGCAGTACTTC
NA,TRBD2,TRBJ2-1,TRBV27,CASSPGTSGDNEQFF,TGTGCCAGCAGCCCAGGGACTAGCGGGGACAATGAGCAGTTCTTC
NA,TRBD2,TRBJ2-7,TRBV7-2,CASSLVRTSGRREQYF,TGTGCCAGCAGCTTAGTTAGGACTAGCGGGAGGAGGGAGCAGTACTTC
NA,TRBD2,TRBJ2-1,TRBV10-3,CAISAGLAEYNEQFF,TGTGCCATCAGTGCGGGACTAGCGGAGTACAATGAGCAGTTCTTC
NA,NA,TRBJ1-1,TRBV5-4,CASSPGARVTEAFF,TGTGCCAGCAGCCCAGGGGCGCGGGTGACTGAAGCTTTCTTT
few,TRBD1,TRBJ2-6,TRBV5-1,CASSQGAGANVLTF,TGCGCCAGCAGCCAGGGGGCTGGGGCCAACGTCCTGACTTTC
few,TRBD1,TRBJ1-1,TRBV7-6,CASSLNRGRRTEAFF,TGTGCCAGCAGCTTAAACAGGGGGCGAAGGACTGAAGCTTTCTTT
NA,TRBD2,TRBJ2-7,TRBV9,CASSGGTSGYEQYF,TGTGCCAGCAGCGGCGGGACTAGCGGCTACGAGCAGTACTTC
NA,NA,TRBJ2-3,TRBV5-1,CASSLGGGSTDTQYF,TGCGCCAGCAGCTTGGGGGGGGGCTCGACAGATACGCAGTATTTT
NA,NA,TRBJ2-2,TRBV5-1,CASSVIGELFF,TGCGCCAGCAGCGTAATCGGGGAGCTGTTTTTT
NA,NA,TRBJ1-1,TRBV18,CASSPGQLLNTEAFF,TGTGCCAGCTCACCAGGACAGCTACTGAACACTGAAGCTTTCTTT
NA,NA,TRBJ2-5,TRBV7-9,CASSYRSRSETQYF,TGTGCCAGCAGCTATAGGAGTAGGTCAGAGACCCAGTACTTC
NA,TRBD1,TRBJ2-7,TRBV5-1,CASSLGIPRTGSLDEQYF,TGCGCCAGCAGCTTAGGGATTCCGAGGACAGGGTCTTTGGACGAGCAGTACTTC
NA,TRBD1,TRBJ2-3,TRBV5-1,CASSFGTGYGDTQYF,TGCGCCAGCAGCTTCGGGACAGGTTACGGAGATACGCAGTATTTT
once,NA,TRBJ2-5,TRBV6-6,CASSYEGIRSRETQYF,TGTGCCAGCAGTTACGAGGGCATACGTAGCAGGGAGACCCAGTACTTC
once,TRBD1,TRBJ1-2,TRBV27,CASSPSDRGFDGYTF,TGTGCCAGCAGTCCGTCGGACAGGGGGTTCGATGGCTACACCTTC
NA,TRBD1,TRBJ2-1,TRBV6-6,CASSYGGQGSYNEQFF,TGTGCCAGCAGTTACGGGGGACAGGGATCCTACAATGAGCAGTTCTTC
NA,TRBD2,TRBJ2-7,TRBV5-6,CASSIVYGLAGEMGYEQYF,TGTGCCAGCAGCATCGTCTACGGACTAGCGGGAGAGATGGGCTACGAGCAGTACTTC
NA,TRBD2,TRBJ2-7,TRBV27,CASSSSTSGYEQYF,TGTGCCAGCAGTTCGTCGACTAGCGGATACGAGCAGTACTTC
NA,TRBD2,TRBJ2-7,TRBV19,CASSNSGLATSYEQYF,TGTGCCAGTAGCAATTCGGGACTAGCGACCTCCTACGAGCAGTACTTC
NA,TRBD2,TRBJ2-3,TRBV6-5,CASSLAGIDTQYF,TGTGCCAGCAGCCTAGCGGGGATAGATACGCAGTATTTT
NA,NA,TRBJ2-1,TRBV6-5,CASSLPGYEQFF,TGTGCCAGCAGCTTACCGGGATATGAGCAGTTCTTC
NA,NA,TRBJ2-2,TRBV6-4,CAPTTGELFF,TGTGCCCCGACTACCGGGGAGCTGTTTTTT
NA,NA,TRBJ2-7,TRBV4-2,CASSQSGLGYEQYF,TGTGCCAGCAGCCAATCAGGACTGGGATACGAGCAGTACTTC
NA,TRBD1,TRBJ1-5,TRBV28,CASSFQGAGQPQHF,TGTGCCAGCAGTTTTCAGGGGGCCGGTCAGCCCCAGCATTTT
NA,NA,TRBJ2-5,TRBV5-1,CASSLGTAQETQYF,TGCGCCAGCAGCTTGGGGACAGCCCAAGAGACCCAGTACTTC
NA,TRBD2,TRBJ2-2,TRBV19,CASRLLAGHTGELFF,TGTGCCAGTAGATTACTAGCGGGTCACACCGGGGAGCTGTTTTTT
NA,TRBD1,TRBJ2-7,TRBV2,CASRYPTSRDRDTKKLGEQYF,TGTGCCAGCAGATATCCTACGTCCCGGGACAGGGATACTAAGAAATTGGGCGAGCAGTACTTC
NA,TRBD1,TRBJ1-1,TRBV5-8,CASRRQRTGATEAFF,TGTGCCAGCAGGAGACAAAGGACAGGGGCGACTGAAGCTTTCTTT
NA,TRBD2,TRBJ2-7,TRBV6-5,CASSYGGEGEQYF,TGTGCCAGCAGTTATGGAGGGGAGGGTGAGCAGTACTTC
NA,TRBD2,TRBJ2-7,TRBV9,CASSVGGSSYEQYF,TGTGCCAGCAGCGTCGGCGGGAGCTCCTACGAGCAGTACTTC
NA,TRBD2,TRBJ2-7,TRBV29-1,CSVATQGVAGDEQYF,TGCAGCGTCGCCACCCAGGGGGTAGCGGGAGACGAGCAGTACTTC
few,NA,TRBJ2-2,TRBV6-6,CASSYRGPNTGELFF,TGTGCCAGCAGTTACCGTGGGCCTAACACCGGGGAGCTGTTTTTT
NA,NA,TRBJ1-4,TRBV25-1,CASSLPGNEKLFF,TGTGCCAGCAGCCTTCCAGGGAATGAAAAACTGTTTTTT
NA,TRBD2,TRBJ2-3,TRBV19,CASSASLAVGVDTQYF,TGTGCCAGTAGTGCTTCACTAGCGGTGGGGGTGGATACGCAGTATTTT
NA,TRBD1,TRBJ1-2,TRBV6-5,CASRAGGGARGYTF,TGTGCCAGCAGGGCAGGAGGGGGCGCGAGAGGCTACACCTTC
NA,TRBD1,TRBJ1-1,TRBV9,CASSVGIGQGNTEAFF,TGTGCCAGCAGCGTAGGGATTGGACAGGGTAACACTGAAGCTTTCTTT
NA,NA,TRBJ1-5,TRBV19,CASSIGAGNQPQHF,TGTGCCAGTAGTATAGGCGCGGGCAATCAGCCCCAGCATTTT
NA,NA,TRBJ2-3,TRBV28,CASSGSTDTQYF,TGTGCCAGCAGCGGGAGCACAGATACGCAGTATTTT
NA,TRBD1,TRBJ2-2,TRBV27,CASSFDRVPGELFF,TGTGCCAGCAGTTTTGACAGGGTCCCCGGGGAGCTGTTTTTT
NA,TRBD2,TRBJ2-3,TRBV10-1,CASSDRGLGTDTQYF,TGCGCCAGCAGTGACCGGGGACTAGGCACAGATACGCAGTATTTT